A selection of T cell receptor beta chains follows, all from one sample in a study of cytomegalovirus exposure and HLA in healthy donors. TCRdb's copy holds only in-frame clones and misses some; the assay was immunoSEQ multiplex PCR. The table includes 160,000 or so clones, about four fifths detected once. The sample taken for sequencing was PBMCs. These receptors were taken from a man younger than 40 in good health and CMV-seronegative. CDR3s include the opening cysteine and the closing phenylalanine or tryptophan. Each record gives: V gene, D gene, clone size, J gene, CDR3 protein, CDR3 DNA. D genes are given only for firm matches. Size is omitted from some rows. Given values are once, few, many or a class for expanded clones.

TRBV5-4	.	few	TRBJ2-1	CASSFPDSGEQFF	TGTGCCAGCAGCTTTCCAGATTCAGGTGAGCAGTTCTTC
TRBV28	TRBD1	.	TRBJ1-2	CASSRPLLGQEDNYGYTF	TGTGCCAGCAGCCGGCCTCTCCTGGGACAGGAAGATAACTATGGCTACACCTTC
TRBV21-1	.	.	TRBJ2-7	CASSKGGTAGSSYEQYF	TGTGCCAGCAGCAAAGGTGGGACAGCTGGGAGCTCCTACGAGCAGTACTTC
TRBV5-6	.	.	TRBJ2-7	CASSLGAEQYF	TGTGCCAGCAGCTTGGGAGCCGAGCAGTACTTC
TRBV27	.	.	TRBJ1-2	CASSLRGGPEENYGYTF	TGTGCCAGCAGTTTACGGGGGGGCCCGGAAGAGAACTATGGCTACACCTTC
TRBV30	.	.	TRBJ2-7	CAWSVPVSETYEQYF	TGTGCCTGGAGTGTACCAGTTAGCGAAACCTACGAGCAGTACTTC
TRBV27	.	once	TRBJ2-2	CASREGRWDTGELFF	TGTGCCAGCAGAGAGGGAAGGTGGGACACCGGGGAGCTGTTTTTT
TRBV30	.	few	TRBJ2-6	CAWSVGGGGANVLTF	TGTGCCTGGAGTGTAGGGGGGGGTGGGGCCAACGTCCTGACTTTC
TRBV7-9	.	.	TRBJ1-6	CASSLSGQSLHF	TGTGCCAGCAGCTTATCAGGTCAATCCCTCCACTTT
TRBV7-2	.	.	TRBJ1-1	CASSLADRGAEAFF	TGTGCCAGCAGCTTAGCGGACAGAGGGGCTGAAGCTTTCTTT
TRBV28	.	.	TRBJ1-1	CASSPPREWDTEAFF	TGTGCCAGCAGTCCTCCGAGGGAGTGGGACACTGAAGCTTTCTTT
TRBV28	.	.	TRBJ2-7	CASSMGGGREQYF	TGTGCCAGCAGTATGGGAGGAGGGCGAGAGCAGTACTTC
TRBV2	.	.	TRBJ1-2	CASSESRANYGYTF	TGTGCCAGCAGTGAATCGCGGGCGAACTATGGCTACACCTTC
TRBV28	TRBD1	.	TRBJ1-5	CASSLATGRNQPQHF	TGTGCCAGCAGTTTGGCGACAGGGCGGAATCAGCCCCAGCATTTT
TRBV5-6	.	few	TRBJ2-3	CASSWTDTDTQYF	TGTGCCAGCAGCTGGACAGACACAGATACGCAGTATTTT
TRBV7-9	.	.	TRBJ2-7	CASSGAGITYEQYF	TGTGCCAGCAGTGGGGCAGGGATTACCTACGAGCAGTACTTC
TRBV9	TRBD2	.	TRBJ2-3	CASSAAVAGGTDTQYF	TGTGCCAGCAGCGCCGCCGTGGCGGGGGGCACAGATACGCAGTATTTT
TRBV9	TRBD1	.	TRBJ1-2	CASSPTGVNYGYTF	TGTGCCAGCAGCCCGACAGGGGTTAACTATGGCTACACCTTC
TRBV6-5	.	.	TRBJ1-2	CASSSPPYLSRGYTF	TGTGCCAGCAGTTCCCCCCCTTACCTCTCGCGCGGCTACACCTTC
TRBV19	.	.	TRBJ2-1	CASSIGAGVRNEQFF	TGTGCCAGTAGTATAGGGGCAGGGGTCAGGAATGAGCAGTTCTTC
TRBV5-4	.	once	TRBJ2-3	CATTDGVDTQYF	TGTGCCACGACTGACGGGGTTGATACGCAGTATTTT
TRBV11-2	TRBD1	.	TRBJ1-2	CASSPGATGHRYGYTF	TGTGCCAGCAGTCCGGGGGCGACAGGGCACCGCTATGGCTACACCTTC
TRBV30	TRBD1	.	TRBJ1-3	CASKRDRGSGNTIYF	TGTGCCTCGAAGAGGGACAGAGGATCTGGAAACACCATATATTTT
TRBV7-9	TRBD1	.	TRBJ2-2	CSSSLGQVNTGELFF	TGTTCCAGCAGCTTAGGACAGGTTAACACCGGGGAGCTGTTTTTT
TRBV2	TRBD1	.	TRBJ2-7	CASSQKWDRMTYEQYF	TGTGCCAGCAGTCAAAAGTGGGACAGGATGACCTACGAGCAGTACTTC
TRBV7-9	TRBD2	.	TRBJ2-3	CAKTSGYTDTQYF	TGTGCCAAGACTAGCGGTTACACAGATACGCAGTATTTT
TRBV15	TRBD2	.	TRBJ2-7	CATSRGDGRSSYEQYF	TGTGCCACCAGCAGAGGTGACGGGAGGAGCTCCTACGAGCAGTACTTC
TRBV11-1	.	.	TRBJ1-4	CASSLRGGANEKLFF	TGTGCCAGCAGCTTACGAGGAGGAGCTAATGAAAAACTGTTTTTT
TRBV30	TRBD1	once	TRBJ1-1	CALRGGKAEAFF	TGTGCCTTGAGAGGGGGCAAGGCTGAAGCTTTCTTT
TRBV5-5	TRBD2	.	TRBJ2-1	CASSLRRLAGGSYNEQFF	TGTGCCAGCAGCTTGCGCCGACTAGCGGGAGGGTCATACAATGAGCAGTTCTTC
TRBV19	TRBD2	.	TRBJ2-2	CASSILPGGGKNTGELFF	TGTGCCAGTAGTATCTTGCCCGGCGGGGGGAAGAACACCGGGGAGCTGTTTTTT
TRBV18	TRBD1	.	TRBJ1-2	CASSPGRSGGDYTF	TGTGCCAGCTCACCAGGTCGGTCAGGGGGTGACTACACCTTC
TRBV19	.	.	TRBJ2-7	CASSMDMASYEQYF	TGTGCCAGTAGTATGGACATGGCCTCCTACGAGCAGTACTTC
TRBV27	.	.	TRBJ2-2	CASSLSYNGGRMELFF	TGTGCCAGCAGTTTATCGTATAACGGGGGAAGGATGGAGCTGTTTTTT
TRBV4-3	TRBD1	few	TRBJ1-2	CASSQDPGGYYGYTF	TGCGCCAGCAGCCAAGATCCAGGGGGCTACTATGGCTACACCTTC
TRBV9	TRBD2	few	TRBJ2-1	CASSVIAGGHNEQFF	TGTGCCAGCAGCGTAATAGCGGGGGGTCACAATGAGCAGTTCTTC